This TCR beta chain was identified in a study of identifying expanded T cells in peripheral blood. During the collection period, no donor immune events like infections were recorded. The CDR3 extends over 15 amino acids. V dropped 6 bases and J dropped 1; count of bases not matched to a gene: 7. Germline V gene data show CDR1 as MDHEN and CDR2 as SYDVKM. Here immunoSEQ multiplex PCR was the method, and the copy in TCRdb shows in-frame clones only, minus some. The sample lists some 90,000 clones, around 90% occurring once. On this clone itself: The antigen is not known.

Notes on the study in general: Approximately 1.1 clones differed between technical replicates, versus 16.4 and 19 over time. Approximately two-week clone count variance significantly increased as total template count grew.

Sequencing was done on a sample of blood. This TCR was recovered from a person aged 18 to 75 in good health. The chain has TRBV28 and TRBJ1-2; 8 bases line up with TRBD1. CDR3 region: CASSPGTGDNYGYTF. The CDR3 DNA reads as TGTGCCAGCAGCCCCGGGACAGGAGATAACTATGGCTACACCTTC.